Listed below are T cell receptor beta chains from one sample, sequenced in a study of cytomegalovirus exposure and HLA in healthy donors. TCRdb's copy holds only in-frame clones and misses some; the assay was immunoSEQ multiplex PCR. The data contain about 110,000 clones, about three quarters of them singletons. The sample was PBMCs. These receptors originate from a boy between 10 and 17 years old in good health and CMV-seronegative. The conserved cysteine and the conserved F or W are not part of the CDR3 here.

j_call v_call cdr3_aa
TRBJ2-7 TRBV9 ASSIPGTSEQY
TRBJ2-7 TRBV30 AWKFHSSYEQY
TRBJ1-3 TRBV10-3 AISEWTGAVSGNTIY
TRBJ2-5 TRBV18 ASSLLAFQETQY
TRBJ2-5 TRBV7-2 ASSSSTGRTQY
TRBJ2-1 TRBV6-4 ASSEEQYNEQF
TRBJ2-7 TRBV28 ASSLGGEEQY
TRBJ2-7 TRBV4-1 ASSQPLAGGHEQY
TRBJ2-7 TRBV27 ASSLRPSRGAEQY
TRBJ1-2 TRBV2 ASKRSRDSYGYT
TRBJ2-5 TRBV27 ASSLYAGVGETQY
TRBJ2-7 TRBV11-3 ASSLWMVGESEQY
TRBJ2-5 TRBV6-1 ASSEFGGQETQY
TRBJ2-7 TRBV6-5 ASSYRDRSSYEQY
TRBJ1-3 TRBV2 ASSYAGNTIY
TRBJ2-3 TRBV15 ATSRGLAGVDTQY
TRBJ2-7 TRBV5-1 ASSLGQSYEQY
TRBJ2-7 TRBV18 ASSLVGTTYEQY
TRBJ2-7 TRBV9 ASSGSTGLSSYEQY
TRBJ2-3 TRBV6-4 ASSAVPTDTQY
TRBJ2-5 TRBV9 ASSFSTTGDAQY
TRBJ1-2 TRBV25-1 ASSANLQGLGAGFYT
TRBJ2-1 TRBV5-1 ASKRLANEQF
TRBJ1-2 TRBV7-6 ASRSDRNYGYT
TRBJ2-5 TRBV28 ASSSTGSRETQY
TRBJ1-1 TRBV5-1 ASSPGLGPEGTEAF
TRBJ1-2 TRBV28 ASSQRAVGYT
TRBJ1-2 TRBV30 AWSPTTTSTVYYGYT
TRBJ1-1 TRBV21-1 ASPELEAF
TRBJ2-1 TRBV14 ASSQFGDSPYNEQF
TRBJ1-2 TRBV6-5 ASSYSSGVSIYGYT
TRBJ2-7 TRBV14 ASSHVTYEQY
TRBJ1-1 TRBV5-4 ASSLAWPENTEAF
TRBJ2-7 TRBV5-8 ASNLVGLRGSPHEQY
TRBJ2-3 TRBV7-2 ASSLGGFISTDTQY
TRBJ2-4 TRBV7-7 ASSLAGTGRRAKNIQY
TRBJ2-7 TRBV5-1 ASSPNLPYEQY
TRBJ2-7 TRBV2 ASSDLDRGSYEQY
TRBJ1-6 TRBV9 ASPRGPDKINSPLH
TRBJ1-1 TRBV28 ASSGDSLNTEAF
TRBJ1-2 TRBV30 AWRGGVNKAGYT
TRBJ1-4 TRBV29-1 SVRLGTDEKLF
TRBJ2-7 TRBV19 ASSLQGPTLIYEQY
TRBJ1-2 TRBV19 ASSTGLVDGYT
TRBJ2-3 TRBV25-1 ASSGGGPPDTQY
TRBJ1-1 TRBV9 ASSVGGGRGGTEAF
TRBJ1-6 TRBV2 ASSPGNYNSPLH
TRBJ2-5 TRBV4-3 ASSQGWNRPQETQY
TRBJ2-7 TRBV5-1 ASSFDRGAYEQY